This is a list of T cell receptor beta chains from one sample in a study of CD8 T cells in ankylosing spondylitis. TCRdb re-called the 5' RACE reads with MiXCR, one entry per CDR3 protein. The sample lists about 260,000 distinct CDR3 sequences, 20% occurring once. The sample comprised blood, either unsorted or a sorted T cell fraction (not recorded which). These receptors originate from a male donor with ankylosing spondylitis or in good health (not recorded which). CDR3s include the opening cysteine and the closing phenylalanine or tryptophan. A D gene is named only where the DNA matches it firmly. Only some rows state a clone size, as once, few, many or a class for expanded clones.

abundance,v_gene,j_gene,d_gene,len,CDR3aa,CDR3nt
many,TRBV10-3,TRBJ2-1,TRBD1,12,CAISETGGGQFF,TGTGCCATCAGCGAGACAGGGGGCGGGCAGTTCTTC
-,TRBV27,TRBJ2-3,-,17,CASSPETGRGDTDTQYF,TGTGCCAGCAGTCCCGAAACAGGGAGGGGGGACACAGATACGCAGTATTTT
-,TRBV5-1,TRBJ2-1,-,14,CASSGDGSYNEQFF,TGCGCCAGCAGCGGGGACGGATCCTACAATGAGCAGTTCTTC
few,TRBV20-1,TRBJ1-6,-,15,CSARGAGRDNSPLHF,TGCAGTGCCCGGGGGGCGGGACGGGATAATTCACCCCTCCACTTT
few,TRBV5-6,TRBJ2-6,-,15,CASSLPGTGANVLTF,TGTGCCAGCAGCTTGCCCGGGACAGGGGCCAACGTCCTGACTTTC
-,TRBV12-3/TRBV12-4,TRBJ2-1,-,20,CASSPIVLRGRPHSYNEQFF,TGTGCCAGCAGTCCGATAGTGCTACGGGGCAGACCCCACTCCTACAATGAGCAGTTCTTC
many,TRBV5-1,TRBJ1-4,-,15,CASSSAGIGGEKLFF,TGCGCCAGCAGCTCGGCGGGGATCGGAGGTGAAAAACTGTTTTTT
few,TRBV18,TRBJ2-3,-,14,CASSRGTLTDTQYF,TGTGCCAGCTCACGTGGGACTCTCACAGATACGCAGTATTTT
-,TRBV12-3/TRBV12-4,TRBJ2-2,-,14,CASSLGQNLGELFF,TGTGCCAGCAGCCTGGGACAAAATCTCGGGGAGCTGTTTTTT
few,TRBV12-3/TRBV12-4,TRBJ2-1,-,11,CASNPLREGFF,TGTGCCAGCAATCCTCTACGAGAAGGGTTCTTC
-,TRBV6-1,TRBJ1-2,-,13,CASSEDMGYGYTF,TGTGCCAGCAGTGAAGACATGGGGTATGGCTACACCTTC
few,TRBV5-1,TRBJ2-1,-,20,CASSLEVTDIFYRAYNEQFF,TGCGCCAGCAGCTTGGAGGTGACCGACATATTTTATCGGGCCTACAATGAGCAGTTCTTC
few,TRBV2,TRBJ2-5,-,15,CASSPRGGNKETQYF,TGTGCCAGCAGTCCGCGTGGGGGGAACAAAGAGACCCAGTACTTC
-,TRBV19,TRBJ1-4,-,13,CAKQGETNEKLFF,TGTGCCAAGCAGGGTGAAACTAATGAAAAACTGTTTTTT
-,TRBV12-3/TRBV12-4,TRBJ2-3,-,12,CASTGQRDTQYF,TGTGCCAGCACCGGGCAGCGGGATACGCAGTATTTT
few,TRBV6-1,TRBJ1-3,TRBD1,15,CASRPTGSSGNTIYF,TGTGCCAGCAGACCGACAGGGAGCTCTGGAAACACCATATATTTT
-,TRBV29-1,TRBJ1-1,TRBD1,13,CSVRDSVRTEAFF,TGCAGCGTTCGGGACAGCGTTAGGACTGAAGCTTTCTTT
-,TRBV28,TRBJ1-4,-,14,CASISGRGRQKLFF,TGTGCCAGCATCTCGGGTAGGGGTCGCCAAAAACTGTTTTTT
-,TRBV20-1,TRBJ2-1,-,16,CSARDSSPYAYNEQFF,TGCAGTGCTAGAGATTCTAGCCCTTACGCCTACAATGAGCAGTTCTTC
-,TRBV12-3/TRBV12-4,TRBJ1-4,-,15,CASNPGRIGNEKLFF,TGTGCCAGCAATCCAGGGCGGATTGGTAATGAAAAACTGTTTTTT
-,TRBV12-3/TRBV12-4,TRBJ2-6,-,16,CASSYGVLGGANVLTF,TGTGCCAGCAGCTATGGGGTCCTAGGCGGGGCCAACGTCCTGACTTTC
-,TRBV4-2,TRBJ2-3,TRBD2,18,CASSPLGTSGRAGDTQYF,TGTGCCAGCAGCCCCCTAGGGACTAGCGGGAGGGCCGGAGATACGCAGTATTTT
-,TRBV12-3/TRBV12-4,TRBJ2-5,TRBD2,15,CASTLTSGRAETQYF,TGTGCCAGCACCCTGACTAGCGGGAGGGCCGAGACCCAGTACTTC
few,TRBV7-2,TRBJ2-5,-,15,CASTQGRGSQETQYF,TGTGCCAGCACCCAGGGGCGGGGGAGCCAAGAGACCCAGTACTTC
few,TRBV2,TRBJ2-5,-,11,CASRFQETQYF,TGTGCCAGCAGGTTCCAAGAGACCCAGTACTTC
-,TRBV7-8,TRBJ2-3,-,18,CASSLLGSSSMITDTQYF,TGTGCCAGCAGCTTATTAGGGAGTTCGAGTATGATCACAGATACGCAGTATTTT
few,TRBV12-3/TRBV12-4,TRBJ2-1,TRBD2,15,CASSLGASGIGEQFF,TGTGCCAGCAGTTTAGGGGCTAGCGGGATCGGTGAGCAGTTCTTC
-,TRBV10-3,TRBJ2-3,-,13,CAISAEGLDTQYF,TGTGCCATCAGTGCGGAGGGGTTAGATACGCAGTATTTT
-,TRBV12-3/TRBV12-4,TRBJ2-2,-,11,CASSQVGELFF,TGTGCCAGCAGCCAGGTCGGGGAGCTGTTTTTT
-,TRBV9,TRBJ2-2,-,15,CASSVGTGYTGELFF,TGTGCCAGCAGCGTCGGGACGGGCTACACCGGGGAGCTGTTTTTT
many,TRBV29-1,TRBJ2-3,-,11,CSGTHTDTQYF,TGCAGCGGAACTCACACAGATACGCAGTATTTT
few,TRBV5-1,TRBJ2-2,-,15,CASSLWRGETGELFF,TGCGCCAGCAGCTTGTGGCGGGGAGAGACCGGGGAGCTGTTTTTT
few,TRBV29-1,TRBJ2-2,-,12,CSSGVPSGELFF,TGCAGCAGCGGAGTCCCCTCCGGGGAGCTGTTTTTT
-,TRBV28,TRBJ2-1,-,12,CASSPLNNEQFF,TGTGCCAGCAGTCCTTTAAACAATGAGCAGTTCTTC
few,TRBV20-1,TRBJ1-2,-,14,CSASGRTPNYGYTF,TGCAGTGCTAGCGGACGGACCCCTAACTATGGCTACACCTTC
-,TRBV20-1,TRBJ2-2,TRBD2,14,CSALAGGNTGELFF,TGCAGTGCTTTAGCGGGGGGCAACACCGGGGAGCTGTTTTTT
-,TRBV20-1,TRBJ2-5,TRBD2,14,CSARSGGPQETQYF,TGCAGTGCTAGAAGCGGGGGGCCCCAAGAGACCCAGTACTTC
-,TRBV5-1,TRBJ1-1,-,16,CASSLASGALNTEAFF,TGCGCCAGCAGCTTGGCCTCGGGAGCCTTGAACACTGAAGCTTTCTTT
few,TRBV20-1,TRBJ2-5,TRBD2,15,CSARVAGGYQETQYF,TGCAGTGCTAGAGTAGCGGGGGGTTACCAAGAGACCCAGTACTTC
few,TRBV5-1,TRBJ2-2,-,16,CASSLAGDGGTGELFF,TGCGCCAGCAGCTTGGCCGGCGATGGGGGGACCGGGGAGCTGTTTTTT
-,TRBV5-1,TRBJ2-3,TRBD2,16,CASSLVKLADTDTQYF,TGCGCCAGCAGCTTGGTCAAGCTAGCGGACACAGATACGCAGTATTTT
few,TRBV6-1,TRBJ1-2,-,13,CASGRSKNYGYTF,TGTGCCAGCGGCCGGAGTAAGAACTATGGCTACACCTTC
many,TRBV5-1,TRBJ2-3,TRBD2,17,CASSPRGTSGNTDTQYF,TGCGCCAGCAGCCCGCGGGGGACTAGCGGGAACACAGATACGCAGTATTTT
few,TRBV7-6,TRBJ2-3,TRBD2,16,CASSQGTSGSTDTQYF,TGTGCCAGCAGCCAAGGGACTAGCGGAAGCACAGATACGCAGTATTTT
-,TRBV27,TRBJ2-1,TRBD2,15,CASSPRASGRYEQFF,TGTGCCAGCAGTCCCCGGGCTAGCGGGAGGTATGAGCAGTTCTTC
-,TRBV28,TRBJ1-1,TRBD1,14,CASIAGGAGTEAFF,TGTGCCAGCATAGCAGGGGGCGCGGGAACTGAAGCTTTCTTT
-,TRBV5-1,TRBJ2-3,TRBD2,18,CASSLVPGTSGYTDTQYF,TGCGCCAGCAGCTTGGTTCCGGGGACTAGCGGATACACAGATACGCAGTATTTT
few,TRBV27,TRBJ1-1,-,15,CASSKAVLGFTEAFF,TGTGCCAGCAGTAAGGCTGTCCTGGGATTCACTGAAGCTTTCTTT
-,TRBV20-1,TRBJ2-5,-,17,CSAGRPTFDMYQETQYF,TGCAGTGCTGGACGCCCGACCTTTGATATGTACCAAGAGACCCAGTACTTC
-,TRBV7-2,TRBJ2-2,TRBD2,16,CASSLRSSGGSGELFF,TGTGCCAGCAGCTTACGGTCTAGCGGGGGAAGCGGGGAGCTGTTTTTT
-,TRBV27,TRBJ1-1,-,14,CASTRLGSNTEAFF,TGTGCCAGCACCCGGCTCGGTTCCAACACTGAAGCTTTCTTT
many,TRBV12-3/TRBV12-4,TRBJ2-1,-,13,CASSFDSYNEQFF,TGTGCCAGCAGTTTTGACTCCTACAATGAGCAGTTCTTC
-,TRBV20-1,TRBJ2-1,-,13,CSARAPLAAEQFF,TGCAGTGCTAGAGCCCCCTTAGCGGCTGAGCAGTTCTTC
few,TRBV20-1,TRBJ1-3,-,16,CSARGLPTTGADTIYF,TGCAGTGCTAGAGGTCTCCCCACAACCGGGGCTGACACCATATATTTT
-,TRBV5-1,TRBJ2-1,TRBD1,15,CASSPGQGYLGEQFF,TGCGCCAGCAGCCCCGGACAGGGGTATCTGGGTGAGCAGTTCTTC